This entry describes one T cell receptor (beta chain). Its antigen is undetermined. V was cut by 5 bases and J by 0 bases, with 13 bases left in between. CDR1 and CDR2 (germline): MNHNY, SVGAGI (reference sequence). This CDR3 spans 15 amino acids. The data originate from a study of OX40 agonist ivuxolimab in advanced cancers. Across the study: At 0.01 to 10 mg/kg, ivuxolimab was administered intravenously to patients every 2 weeks. Study-wide results and caveats: Clonal expansion was among the lowest in partial responders at 0.1-3.0 mg/kg, especially CD8+.

Assay: immunoSEQ multiplex PCR; the TCRdb copy retains only in-frame clones and omits some. Of 75,000 to 90,000 clones listed, roughly 92% are singletons. The chain is built from TRBV6-6 and TRBJ1-1; D not resolved. The source of this sequence is an adult with an advanced solid tumor such as melanoma, head and neck, liver or kidney cancer. The sample consisted of CD4+ or CD8+ T cells sorted from blood, taken in a trial of the OX40 agonist ivuxolimab. CDR3: CASSTRTDMNTEAFF. The CDR3 DNA is TGTGCCAGCAGTACCCGGACTGATATGAACACTGAAGCTTTCTTT.